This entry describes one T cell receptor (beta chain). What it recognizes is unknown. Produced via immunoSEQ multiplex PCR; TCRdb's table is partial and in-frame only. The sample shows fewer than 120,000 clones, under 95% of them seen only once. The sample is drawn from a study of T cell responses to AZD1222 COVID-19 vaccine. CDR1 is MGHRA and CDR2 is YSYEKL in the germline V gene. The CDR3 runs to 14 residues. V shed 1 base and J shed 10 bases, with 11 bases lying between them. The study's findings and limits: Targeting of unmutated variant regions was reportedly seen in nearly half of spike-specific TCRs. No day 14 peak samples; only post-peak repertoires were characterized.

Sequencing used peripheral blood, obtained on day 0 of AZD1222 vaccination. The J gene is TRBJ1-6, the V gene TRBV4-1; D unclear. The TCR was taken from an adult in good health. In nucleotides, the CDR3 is TGCGCCAGCAGCCAAGGGGCAGAACCCTCACCCCTCCACTTT. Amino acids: CASSQGAEPSPLHF.